The T cell receptor beta chain under discussion was sequenced for a study of shared clonotypes between healthy human individuals. General study results and limits: Shared across a few donors were 5% to 6% of the naive CD4 clonotypes. Among donors, sharing of clonotypes was expected to be affected by sequencing depth. The study's rarefaction showed incomplete sorted-subset sequencing despite large depth.

The CDR3 runs 15 residues. Germline V lookup: CDR1 SGHTA, CDR2 FQGTGA. The junction had 8 bases not matched to a gene; V was cut back by 5 bases and J by 4 bases. Remarks on this clone: The antigen is undetermined.

TCRdb keeps only in-frame clones here, not all; method: immunoSEQ multiplex PCR. The data contain roughly 2,500,000 clones, over 85% of them seen just once; the ten biggest clones take up more than 0.35%. This sequence originates from a man younger than 35 in good health. Some clones in this sample may be carry-over from other donors' samples. The V call is TRBV7-3, the J call TRBJ2-1; 7 bases agree with TRBD1. The sample taken for sequencing was naive CD4+ T cells from PBMCs. The sample's subset: CD45RA+ positively selected. The CDR3 sequence is CASSQRGQLYNEQFF. The CDR3 DNA reads as TGTGCCAGCAGCCAACGGGGACAGTTATACAATGAGCAGTTCTTC.